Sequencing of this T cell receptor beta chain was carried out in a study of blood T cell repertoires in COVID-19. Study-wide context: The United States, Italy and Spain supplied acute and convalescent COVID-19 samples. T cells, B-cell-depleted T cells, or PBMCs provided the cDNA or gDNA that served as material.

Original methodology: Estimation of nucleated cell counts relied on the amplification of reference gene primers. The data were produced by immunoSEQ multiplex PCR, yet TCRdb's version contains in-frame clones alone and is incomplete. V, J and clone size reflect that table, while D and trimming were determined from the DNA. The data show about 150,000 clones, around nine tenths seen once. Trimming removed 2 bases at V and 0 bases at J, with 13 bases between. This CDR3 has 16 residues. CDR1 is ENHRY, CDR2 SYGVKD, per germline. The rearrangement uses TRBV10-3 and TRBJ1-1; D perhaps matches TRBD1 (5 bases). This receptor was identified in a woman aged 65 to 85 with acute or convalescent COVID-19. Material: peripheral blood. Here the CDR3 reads CAISERGTPVNTEAFF. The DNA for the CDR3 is TGTGCCATCAGTGAGCGCGGGACGCCAGTGAACACTGAAGCTTTCTTT.